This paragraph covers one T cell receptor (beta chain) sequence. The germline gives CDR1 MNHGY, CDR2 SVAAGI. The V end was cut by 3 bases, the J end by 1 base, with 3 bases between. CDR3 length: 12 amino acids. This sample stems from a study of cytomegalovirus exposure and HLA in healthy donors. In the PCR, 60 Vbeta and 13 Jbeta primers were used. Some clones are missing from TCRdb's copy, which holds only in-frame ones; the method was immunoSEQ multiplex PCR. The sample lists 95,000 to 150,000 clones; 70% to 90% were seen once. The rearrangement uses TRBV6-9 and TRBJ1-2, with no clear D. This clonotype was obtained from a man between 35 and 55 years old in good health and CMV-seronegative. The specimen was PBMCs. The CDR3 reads CASSYVNYGYTF. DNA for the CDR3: TGTGCCAGCAGTTACGTTAACTATGGCTACACCTTC.